The 10 T cell receptor beta chains given below trace back to one sample, sequenced in a study of cytomegalovirus exposure and HLA in healthy donors (dated by TCRdb to about 2017). The library came from the immunoSEQ multiplex PCR assay. For the multiplex PCR, a mixture combining 60 forward primers for TCR Vbeta segments and 13 reverse primers for TCR Jbeta segments was used. The source is immuneACCESS, and TCRdb retained only in-frame sequences with V and J called. Part of the clones is not carried over; for the studies checked, unresolved V genes explain less than half of this, and the remainder is unexplained. A total of 110,000 or so clones appear in this sample, 73% of them only once. Over 7.5% of the sample lies in the top ten. Source material: PBMCs. The receptors were sampled from a man between 40 and 49 years old in good health and CMV-seronegative.

About this clone: A read error may account for a junction end that differs from germline. CDR3 nucleotide sequence: TGTGCCAGCAGCCCAGACAGGGATTGGTATGGGAACTATGGCTACCCCTTC. It specifies CASSPDRDWYGNYGYPF. This sequence joins TRBV5-4 and TRBJ1-2; 7 nucleotides match TRBD1. The CDR3 runs 17 residues. CDR1 SGHNT and CDR2 YYREEE come from the germline V gene (reference sequence). The full variable domain, its missing parts supplied by reference TRBV5-4 and TRBJ1-2, is ETGVTQSPTHLIKTRGQQVTLRCSSQSGHNTVSWYQQALGQGPQFIFQYYREEENGRGNFPPRFSGLQFPNYSSELNVNALELDDSALYLCASSPDRDWYGNYGYPFGSGTRLTVV.

V and J are TRBV11-3 and TRBJ2-2; 7 bases agree with TRBD2. The CDR3 has 16 amino acids. The V gene end was trimmed by 5 bases and the J gene end by 7 bases; junction bases not matched to a gene: 13. Germline CDR1 is SGHNT and CDR2 is YENEEA. The chain's CDR3 is CASSPGWGGPIGELFF. The CDR3, as DNA: TGTGCCAGCAGCCCCGGTTGGGGGGGACCAATCGGGGAGCTGTTTTTT.

The chain uses TRBV7-2 and TRBJ2-1; 8 bases fit TRBD2. J lost 4 bases, V lost 1 base, and 3 bases had no gene match. The CDR3 covers 15 residues. Germline V lookup: CDR1 SGHTA, CDR2 FQGNSA. The CDR3: CASSLDGGAYNEQFF. The CDR3 nucleotides read TGTGCCAGCAGCTTAGACGGGGGGGCTTACAATGAGCAGTTCTTC.

Only a few counts were recorded for this clone. Different DNA sequences within this sample yield the same CDR3. The chain is built from TRBV6-4 and TRBJ2-3; TRBD2 aligns across 10 bases. The V and J ends lost 8 bases and 1 base, in that order; junction bases with no gene match: 3. This CDR3 has 14 residues. The germline V gene has CDR1 MRHNA and CDR2 SNTAGT. The CDR3 DNA follows: TGTGCCAGCTCTCTAGCGGGAGGCACAGATACGCAGTATTTT. Translation: CASSLAGGTDTQYF.

The gene calls are TRBV6-5 and TRBJ2-1; 10 positions agree with TRBD1. CDR3 length: 15 residues. V shed 6 bases and J 6 bases; nucleotides not matched to a gene: 8. From germline, CDR1 is MNHEY and CDR2 SVGAGI. The chain's CDR3 is CASSYGTGVSNEQFF. Here the CDR3 DNA reads TGTGCCAGCAGCTACGGGACAGGGGTGTCCAATGAGCAGTTCTTC.

V usage is TRBV2 and J usage is TRBJ2-1; TRBD2 aligns across 9 bases. The CDR3 covers 15 residues. CDR1 SNHLY and CDR2 FYNNEI come from the germline V gene. J gave up 7 bases and V 4 bases, and 8 bases lay outside the gene matches. The CDR3 bases are TGTGCCAGCAGTGGTGCGGGGGGGCCTTGGAATGAGCAGTTCTTC. This translates into CASSGAGGPWNEQFF.

This chain links TRBV6-5 with TRBJ1-4, with D hard to call. Germline V gives CDR1 MNHEY, CDR2 SVGAGI. The CDR3 is made up of 11 amino acids. The germline V and J ends were trimmed by 8 bases and 4 bases, with 5 bases remaining between them. The DNA for the CDR3 is TGTGCCAGCGGGCGTAATGAAAAACTGTTTTTT. It translates to CASGRNEKLFF.

The chain carries TRBV5-5 and TRBJ2-6; unclear D gene. Between the trimmed V and J ends, which lost 0 bases and 0 bases, there was a span of 7 bases. This CDR3 is built from 16 residues. CDR1 is SGHKS, CDR2 YYEKEE, per germline (reference sequence). This CDR3 reads CASSLDYNSGANVLTF. The DNA for the CDR3 is TGTGCCAGCAGCTTGGATTACAACTCTGGGGCCAACGTCCTGACTTTC.

The chain couples TRBV15 to TRBJ1-1; D might be TRBD1 (6 bases). Germline CDR1 and CDR2: LNHNV and YYDKDF (reference sequence). Trimming shortened V by 10 bases and J by 0 bases, and 15 bases separated the two germline ends. The CDR3 has 14 residues. Written as DNA, the CDR3 is TGTGCCATCAGGGAACAGGGTATGAACACTGAAGCTTTCTTT. Translated, it gives CAIREQGMNTEAFF.

V and J are TRBV4-3 and TRBJ1-6; 7 bases match TRBD1. Germline CDR1 LGHNA, CDR2 YSLEER. The V gene end was trimmed by 0 bases and the J gene end by 5 bases; junction bases not matched to a gene: 4. CDR3 size: 16 residues. The CDR3 here is CASSQDHTGDNSPLHF. The CDR3 DNA sequence: TGCGCCAGCAGCCAAGACCACACAGGGGATAATTCACCCCTCCACTTT.